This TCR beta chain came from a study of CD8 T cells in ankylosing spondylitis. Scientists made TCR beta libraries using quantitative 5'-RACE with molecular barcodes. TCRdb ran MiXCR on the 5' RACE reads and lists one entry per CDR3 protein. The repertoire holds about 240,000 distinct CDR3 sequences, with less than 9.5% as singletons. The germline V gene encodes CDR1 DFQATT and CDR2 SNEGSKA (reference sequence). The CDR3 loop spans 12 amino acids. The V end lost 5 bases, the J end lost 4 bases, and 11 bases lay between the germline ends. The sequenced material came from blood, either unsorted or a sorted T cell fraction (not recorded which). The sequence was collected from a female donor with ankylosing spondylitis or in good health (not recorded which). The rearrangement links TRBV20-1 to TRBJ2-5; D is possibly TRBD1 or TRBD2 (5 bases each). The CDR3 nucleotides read TGCAGTGCTTGGGCTGGGGGAGAGACCCAGTACTTC. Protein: CSAWAGGETQYF.